The T cell receptor beta chain under discussion was sequenced for a study of CD8+ T cells in alopecia areata (dated by TCRdb to about 2018). For the wider study: In both human patients and the C3H/HeJ mouse model, the study applied high-throughput TCRbeta sequencing to look at T cell clonal expansion in alopecia areata. On the human side, TCRbeta sequencing was run on scalp tissue and on sorted CD4+ and CD8+ peripheral blood T cells from healthy controls and from alopecia areata patients with either patchy or totalis/universalis disease. Scalp clonality was compared across normal scalp (n=4), patchy alopecia areata scalp (n=8), and alopecia totalis/universalis scalp (n=8). Amplification of TCRbeta CDR3 regions was done by immunoSEQ multiplex PCR using 35 Vbeta forward primers and 13 Jbeta reverse primers. The RNA source kit depended on sample type: the PAXgene miRNA kit for fixed scalp, the miRNeasy kit for PBMCs, and the RNeasy kit for mouse skin. The study at large found these results: Lesional scalp, especially in alopecia totalis/universalis, showed higher clonality and more expanded CD8+ clones than normal scalp, suggesting antigenic drive. Resident alphabeta T cells in normal human skin are also sequenced, complicating scalp TCR repertoire analysis, unlike mouse skin dominated by gammadelta T cells. Shared TCR sequences between patients were less evident than in mice, which may be partly attributable to HLA diversity in the patient population.

After PBMCs were isolated by density centrifugation and stained for CD3, CD4 and CD8, a FACSAria was used to sort CD4+ and CD8+ T cells. Unaffected controls provided scalp biopsies and blood samples. The protocol used for the library was the immunoSEQ multiplex PCR assay. RNA was extracted from all samples and reverse transcribed into cDNA, which served as template for TCR sequencing. First-strand cDNA was synthesized using SuperScript III with a 2:1 mix of oligo-dT and random hexamers. Amplification bias was assessed with a synthetic immune receptor repertoire, and residual bias was removed computationally. Per the source publication's procedure: Raw reads were preprocessed to remove errors, and CDR3 was defined by IMGT conventions from the conserved cysteine to phenylalanine. To get clonality, Shannon entropy was normalized by log2 of the number of productive unique TCRs and the result was subtracted from 1. CD4 or CD8 identity of scalp clones was inferred by cross-referencing scalp TCRbeta sequences with sorted blood CD4 and CD8 repertoires. TCRdb retrieved this table from immuneACCESS and kept in-frame rearrangements only. Not all clones are present; in checked studies, unresolved V genes account for under half, and no reason is known for the remainder. The D gene and trimming were derived from the DNA, and the V and J assignments and clone size from that table. The table for this sample lists more than 90,000 clones; less than 70% of them were counted only once. Together, the top ten hold approximately 2.6% of the sample.

CDR1 and CDR2 were assigned from the germline V gene as MGHRA and YSYEKL. Measured from the cysteine to the phenylalanine, the CDR3 is 15 residues long. This entry keeps only the CDR3 DNA: 45 bases, framed from base 1. The trim is 3 bases for V and 0 bases for J, with a gap of 11 bases between the germline ends. This clone was seen only a few times. Its antigen remains unidentified. Base qualities are not recorded, but no much larger clone differs from it by a single base. The V and J segments used are TRBV4-1 and TRBJ1-1; 5 matching bases give a weak D call of TRBD1. Sequences were obtained from CD4+ T cells sorted from blood. The clonotype was recovered from a human donor in good health. CDR3 loop: CASSHWGRVNTEAFF. The bases are TGCGCCAGCAGCCATTGGGGCAGGGTGAACACTGAAGCTTTCTTT.